The clone carrying this TCR beta chain showed up just a few times. This sample stems from a study of blood T cell repertoires in COVID-19. Study overall: The United States, Italy and Spain provided the acute and convalescent COVID-19 samples. Sources were T cells, B-cell-depleted T cells, or PBMCs; the material itself was cDNA or gDNA.

Germline CDR1 and CDR2: PRHDT and FYEKMQ (reference sequence). The CDR3 runs to 16 residues. V lost 5 bases and J lost 2; bases outside the gene matches: 6. As processed by the authors: Reference gene primers were amplified, and this amplification served to estimate nucleated cell counts. Here immunoSEQ multiplex PCR was the method, and the copy in TCRdb shows in-frame clones only, minus some. For V, J and clone size, that table is used; D and trimming come from the DNA. The data contain 140,000 to 150,000 clones, approximately 83% of them singletons. This clonotype originated in a woman aged 60 to 75 with COVID-19, enrolled during active disease. The V and J genes are TRBV13 and TRBJ2-1, with 10 positions matching TRBD2. Specimen: peripheral blood. The CDR3 nucleotides read TGTGCCAGCAGCCCTAGCGGGGGCGTAACCTACAATGAGCAGTTCTTC. Protein product: CASSPSGGVTYNEQFF.